A selection of T cell receptor beta chains follows, all from one sample in a study of cytomegalovirus exposure and HLA in healthy donors. Clones were sequenced by immunoSEQ multiplex PCR, and TCRdb holds only the in-frame ones, with some missing. The sample consists of about 140,000 clones, around 76% of them appearing once. Input material: PBMCs. The source is a man between 18 and 35 years old in good health and CMV-seronegative. CDR3s include the opening cysteine and the closing phenylalanine or tryptophan. The D gene is left open where the match is weak. Clone sizes are given selectively: once, few, many, or a class where the clone is expanded.

abundance	v_gene	d_gene	len	j_gene	CDR3nt	CDR3aa
-	TRBV7-2	TRBD2	16	TRBJ2-5	TGTGCCAGCAGCTCGGGACTAGCGGGAGGTATGGAGACCCAGTACTTC	CASSSGLAGGMETQYF
-	TRBV5-1	TRBD2	14	TRBJ2-7	TGCGCCAGCAGCCCGTCCCACGGGGGGTACGAGCAGTACTTC	CASSPSHGGYEQYF
-	TRBV5-1	-	13	TRBJ1-6	TGCGCCAGCAGCTTGGGACAAAATTCACCCCTCCACTTT	CASSLGQNSPLHF
-	TRBV9	-	12	TRBJ2-7	TGTGCCAGCAGCGTACGCAGCTACGAGCAGTACTTC	CASSVRSYEQYF
-	TRBV28	TRBD2	14	TRBJ2-1	TGTGCCAGCAGCGGGACTAGGGGGAACAATGAGCAGTTCTTC	CASSGTRGNNEQFF
once	TRBV6-5	TRBD1	14	TRBJ2-7	TGTGCCAGCAGTTACCGACAGGGAGTAAACGAGCAGTACTTC	CASSYRQGVNEQYF
-	TRBV5-4	TRBD2	15	TRBJ2-2	TGTGCCAGCAGCCGGACTAGCGGGGGTCCCGGGGAGCTGTTTTTT	CASSRTSGGPGELFF
-	TRBV29-1	-	13	TRBJ1-2	TGCAGCGTTGTTGGGGCTTCAGACTATGGCTACACCTTC	CSVVGASDYGYTF
-	TRBV7-2	-	14	TRBJ2-7	TGTGCCAGCAGCTTAGGGGCCTCGGCGAGCGAGCAGTACTTC	CASSLGASASEQYF
-	TRBV19	TRBD1	15	TRBJ2-7	TGTGCCAGTAGGGAGACAGGGGGTAGGGTTTACGAGCAGTACTTC	CASRETGGRVYEQYF
once	TRBV18	-	13	TRBJ2-7	TGTGCCAGCTCAGCAGACAGTTCCTACGAGCAGTACTTC	CASSADSSYEQYF
-	TRBV2	TRBD1	14	TRBJ1-1	TGTGCCAGCGGACAGGGGCGGATGAACACTGAAGCTTTCTTT	CASGQGRMNTEAFF
few	TRBV5-1	TRBD1	18	TRBJ2-6	TGCGCCAGCAGCTTGGCCGGGACAGCTAGCTCTGGGGCCAACGTCCTGACTTTC	CASSLAGTASSGANVLTF